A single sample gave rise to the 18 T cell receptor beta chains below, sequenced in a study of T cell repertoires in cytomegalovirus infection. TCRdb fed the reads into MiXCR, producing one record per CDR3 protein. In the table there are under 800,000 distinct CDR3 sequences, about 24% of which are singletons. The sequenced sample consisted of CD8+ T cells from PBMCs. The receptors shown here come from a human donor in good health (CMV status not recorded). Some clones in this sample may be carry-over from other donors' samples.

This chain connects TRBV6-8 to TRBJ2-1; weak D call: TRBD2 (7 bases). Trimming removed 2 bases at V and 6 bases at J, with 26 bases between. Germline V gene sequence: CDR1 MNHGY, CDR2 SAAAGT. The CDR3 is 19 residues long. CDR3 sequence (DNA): TGTGCCAGCAGTTACAGCTATAGGAGTCGGGGGGCGTTTAGCAATGAGCAGTTCTTC. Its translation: CASSYSYRSRGAFSNEQFF.

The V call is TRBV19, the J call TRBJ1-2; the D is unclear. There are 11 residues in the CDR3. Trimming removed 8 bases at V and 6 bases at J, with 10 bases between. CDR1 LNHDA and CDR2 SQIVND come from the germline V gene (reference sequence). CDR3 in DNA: TGTGCCAGTTCCCAGGACGATGGCTACACCTTC. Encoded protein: CASSQDDGYTF.

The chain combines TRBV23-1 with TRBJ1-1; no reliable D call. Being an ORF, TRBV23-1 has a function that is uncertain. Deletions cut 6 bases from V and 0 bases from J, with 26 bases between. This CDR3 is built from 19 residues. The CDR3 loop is CASRPQSPGARCVNTEAFF. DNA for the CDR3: TGCGCCAGCAGACCCCAGTCCCCGGGAGCTCGCTGCGTGAACACTGAAGCTTTCTTT.

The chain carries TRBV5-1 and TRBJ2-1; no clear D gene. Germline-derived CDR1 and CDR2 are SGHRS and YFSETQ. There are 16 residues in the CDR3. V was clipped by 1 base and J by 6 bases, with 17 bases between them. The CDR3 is CASSLTGPTPGNEQFF. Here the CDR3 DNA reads TGCGCCAGCAGCTTGACCGGACCGACACCGGGCAATGAGCAGTTCTTC.

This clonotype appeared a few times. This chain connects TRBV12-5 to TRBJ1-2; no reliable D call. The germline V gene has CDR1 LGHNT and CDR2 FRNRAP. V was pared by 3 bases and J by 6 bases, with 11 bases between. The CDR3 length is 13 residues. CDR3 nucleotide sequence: TGTGCTAGTGGTTTAAACAGTTTCGATGGCTACACCTTC. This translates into CASGLNSFDGYTF.

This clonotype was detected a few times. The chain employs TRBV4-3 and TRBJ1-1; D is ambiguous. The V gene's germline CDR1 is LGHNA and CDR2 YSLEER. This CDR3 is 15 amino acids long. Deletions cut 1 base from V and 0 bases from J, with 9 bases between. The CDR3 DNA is TGCGCCAGCAGCCAAGTTCCAGCCTTGAACACTGAAGCTTTCTTT. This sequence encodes CASSQVPALNTEAFF.

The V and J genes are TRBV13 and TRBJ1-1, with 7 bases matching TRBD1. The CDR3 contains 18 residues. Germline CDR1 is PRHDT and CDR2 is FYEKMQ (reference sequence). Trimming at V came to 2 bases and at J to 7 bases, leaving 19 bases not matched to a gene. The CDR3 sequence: CASSLSESPTGRFGEAFF. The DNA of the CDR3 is TGTGCCAGCAGCTTATCAGAGTCCCCGACAGGGAGGTTCGGTGAAGCTTTCTTT.

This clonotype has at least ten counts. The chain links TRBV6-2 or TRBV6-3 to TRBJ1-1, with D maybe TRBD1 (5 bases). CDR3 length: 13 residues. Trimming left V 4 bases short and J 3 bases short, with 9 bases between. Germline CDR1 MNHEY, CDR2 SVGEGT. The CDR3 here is CASSSGGDTEAFF. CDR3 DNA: TGTGCCAGCAGTTCTGGAGGGGACACTGAAGCTTTCTTT.

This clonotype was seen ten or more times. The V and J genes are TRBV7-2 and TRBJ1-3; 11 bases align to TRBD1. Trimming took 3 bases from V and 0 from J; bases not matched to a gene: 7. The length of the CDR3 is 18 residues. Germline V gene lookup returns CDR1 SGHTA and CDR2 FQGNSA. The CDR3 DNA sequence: TGTGCCAGCAGCTTTTTCCCTGGGACAGGGGGCTCTGGAAACACCATATATTTT. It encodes CASSFFPGTGGSGNTIYF.

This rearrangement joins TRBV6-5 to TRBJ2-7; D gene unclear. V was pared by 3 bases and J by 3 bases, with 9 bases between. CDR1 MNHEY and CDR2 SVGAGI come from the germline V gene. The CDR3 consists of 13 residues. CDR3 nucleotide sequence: TGTGCCAGCAGTTATTACCCCCTCTACGAGCAGTACGTC. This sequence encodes CASSYYPLYEQYV.

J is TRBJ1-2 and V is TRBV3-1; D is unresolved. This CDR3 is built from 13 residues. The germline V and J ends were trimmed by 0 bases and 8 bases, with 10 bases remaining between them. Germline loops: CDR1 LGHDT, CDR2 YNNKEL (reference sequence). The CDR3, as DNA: TGTGCCAGCAGCCAAGAAGGTGCCTTGGGCTACACCTTC. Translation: CASSQEGALGYTF. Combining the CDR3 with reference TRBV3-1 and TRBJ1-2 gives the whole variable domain DTAVSQTPKYLVTQMGNDKSIKCEQNLGHDTMYWYKQDSKKFLKIMFSYNNKELIINETVPNRFSPKSPDKAHLNLHINSLELGDSAVYFCASSQEGALGYTFGSGTRLTVV.

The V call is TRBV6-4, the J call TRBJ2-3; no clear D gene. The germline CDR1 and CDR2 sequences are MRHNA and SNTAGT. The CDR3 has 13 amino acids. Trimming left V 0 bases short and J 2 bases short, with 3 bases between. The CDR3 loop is CASSDSPTDTQYF. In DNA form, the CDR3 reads TGTGCCAGCAGTGACTCGCCCACAGATACGCAGTATTTT.

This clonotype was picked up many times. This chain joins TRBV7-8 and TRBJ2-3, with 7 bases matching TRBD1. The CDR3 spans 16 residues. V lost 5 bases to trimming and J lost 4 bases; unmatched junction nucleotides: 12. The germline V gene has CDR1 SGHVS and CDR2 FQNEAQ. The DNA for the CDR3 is TGTGCCAGCAGCGAACGGACAGGAGCGAAGGCAGATACGCAGTATTTT. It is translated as CASSERTGAKADTQYF.

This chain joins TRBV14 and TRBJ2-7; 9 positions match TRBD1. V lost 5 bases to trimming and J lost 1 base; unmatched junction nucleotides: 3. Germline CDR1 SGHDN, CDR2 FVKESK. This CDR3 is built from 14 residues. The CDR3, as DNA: TGTGCCAGCAGCGGGACAGGGCCTTCCTACGAGCAGTACTTC. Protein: CASSGTGPSYEQYF.

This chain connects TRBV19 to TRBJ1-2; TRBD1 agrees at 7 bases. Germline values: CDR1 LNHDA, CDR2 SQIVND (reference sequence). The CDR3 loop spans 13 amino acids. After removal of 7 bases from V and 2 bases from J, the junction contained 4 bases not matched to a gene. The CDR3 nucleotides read TGTGCCAGTACCCCCAGGGGGAACTATGGCTACACCTTC. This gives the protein CASTPRGNYGYTF.

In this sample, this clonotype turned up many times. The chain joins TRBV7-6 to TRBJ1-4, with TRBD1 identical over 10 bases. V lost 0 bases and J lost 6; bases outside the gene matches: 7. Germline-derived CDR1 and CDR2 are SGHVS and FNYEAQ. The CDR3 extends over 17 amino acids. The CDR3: CASSLAKDGTGDEKLFF. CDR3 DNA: TGTGCCAGCAGCTTAGCGAAGGACGGGACAGGGGATGAAAAACTGTTTTTT.

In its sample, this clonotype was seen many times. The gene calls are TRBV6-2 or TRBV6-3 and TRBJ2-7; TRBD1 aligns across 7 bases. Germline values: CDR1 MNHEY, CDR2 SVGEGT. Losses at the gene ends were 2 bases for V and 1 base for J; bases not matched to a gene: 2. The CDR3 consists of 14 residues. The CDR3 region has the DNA TGTGCCAGCAGTTACGGGGGACAGTCCTACGAGCAGTACGTC. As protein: CASSYGGQSYEQYV.

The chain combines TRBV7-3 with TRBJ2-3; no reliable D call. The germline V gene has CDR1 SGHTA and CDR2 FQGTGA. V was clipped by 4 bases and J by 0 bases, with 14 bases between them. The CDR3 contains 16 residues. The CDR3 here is CASSSPVSPSTDTQYF. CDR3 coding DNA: TGTGCCAGCAGCTCTCCCGTTTCTCCTAGCACAGATACGCAGTATTTT.